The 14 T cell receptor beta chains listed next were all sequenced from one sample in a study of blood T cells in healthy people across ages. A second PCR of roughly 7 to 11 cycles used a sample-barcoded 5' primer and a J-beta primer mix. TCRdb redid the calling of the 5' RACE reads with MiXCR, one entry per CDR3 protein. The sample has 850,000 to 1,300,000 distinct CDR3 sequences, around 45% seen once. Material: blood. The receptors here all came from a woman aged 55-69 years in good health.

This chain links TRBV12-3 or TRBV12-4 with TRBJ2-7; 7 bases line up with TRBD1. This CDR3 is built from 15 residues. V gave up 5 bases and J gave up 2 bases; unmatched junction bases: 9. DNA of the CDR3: TGTGCCAGCAGTGCAGCCGAAAGGGGGCCCTACGAGCAGTACTTC. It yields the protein CASSAAERGPYEQYF.

The CDR3 DNA is TGTGCCATCAGAGACGGACTGGTGGGTAAGGATACGCAGTATTTT. Residues: CAIRDGLVGKDTQYF. The chain combines TRBV10-3 with TRBJ2-3, with a weak D call TRBD2 (5 bases). The length of the CDR3 is 15 residues. Germline CDR1 ENHRY, CDR2 SYGVKD. The germline V and J ends were trimmed by 6 bases and 6 bases, with 19 bases remaining between them.

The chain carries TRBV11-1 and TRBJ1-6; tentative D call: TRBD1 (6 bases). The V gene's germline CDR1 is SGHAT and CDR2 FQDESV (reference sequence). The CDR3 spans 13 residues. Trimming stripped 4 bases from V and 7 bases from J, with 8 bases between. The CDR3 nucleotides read TGTGCCAGCAGCTCAGGGGAGAATTCACCCCTCCACTTT. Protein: CASSSGENSPLHF.

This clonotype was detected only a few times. CDR3 nucleotides: TGTGCCAGCAGCGAGACCGGAAGCGCTGGCTACACCTTC. Its translation: CASSETGSAGYTF. J is TRBJ1-2 and V is TRBV27, with D unclear. The germline V gene encodes CDR1 MNHEY and CDR2 SMNVEV (reference sequence). This CDR3 contains 13 residues. Between the trimmed V and J ends, which lost 6 bases and 7 bases, there was a span of 15 bases.

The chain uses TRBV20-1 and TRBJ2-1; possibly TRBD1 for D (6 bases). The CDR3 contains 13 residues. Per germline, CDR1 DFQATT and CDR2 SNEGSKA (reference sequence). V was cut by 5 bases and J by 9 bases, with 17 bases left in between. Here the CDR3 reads CSAEGVFGVEQFF. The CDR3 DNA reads TGCAGTGCTGAGGGGGTATTTGGGGTTGAGCAGTTCTTC.

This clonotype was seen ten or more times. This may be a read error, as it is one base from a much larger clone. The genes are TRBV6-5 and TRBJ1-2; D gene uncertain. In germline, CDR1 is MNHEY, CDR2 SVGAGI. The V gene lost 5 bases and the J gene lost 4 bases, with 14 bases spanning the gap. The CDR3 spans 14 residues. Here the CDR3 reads CASSDRSIGYGYTF. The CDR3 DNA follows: TGTGCCAGCAGTGACCGCTCCATTGGCTATGGCTACACCTTC.

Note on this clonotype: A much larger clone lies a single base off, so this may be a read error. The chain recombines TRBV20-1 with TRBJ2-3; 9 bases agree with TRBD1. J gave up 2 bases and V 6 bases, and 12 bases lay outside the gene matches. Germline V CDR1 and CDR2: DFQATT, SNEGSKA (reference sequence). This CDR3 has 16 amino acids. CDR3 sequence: CSAPPTGGGYTDTQYF. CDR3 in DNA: TGCAGTGCGCCTCCGACAGGGGGGGGGTACACAGATACGCAGTATTTT.

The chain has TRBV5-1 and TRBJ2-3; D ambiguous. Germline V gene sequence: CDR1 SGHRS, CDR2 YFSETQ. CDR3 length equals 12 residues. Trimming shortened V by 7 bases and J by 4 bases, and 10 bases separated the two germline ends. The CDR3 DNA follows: TGCGCCAGCGGGCTAACTCCAGATACGCAGTATTTT. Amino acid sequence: CASGLTPDTQYF.

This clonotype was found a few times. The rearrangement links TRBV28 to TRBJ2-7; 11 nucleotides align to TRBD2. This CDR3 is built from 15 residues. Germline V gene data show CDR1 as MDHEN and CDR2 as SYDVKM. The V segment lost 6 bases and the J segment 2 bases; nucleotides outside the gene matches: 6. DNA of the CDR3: TGTGCCAGCAGCTCCTTAGCGGGAGGGACCTACGAGCAGTACTTC. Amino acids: CASSSLAGGTYEQYF. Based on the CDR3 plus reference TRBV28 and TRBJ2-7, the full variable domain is DVKVTQSSRYLVKRTGEKVFLECVQDMDHENMFWYRQDPGLGLRLIYFSYDVKMKEKGDIPEGYSVSREKKERFSLILESASTNQTSMYLCASSSLAGGTYEQYFGPGTRLTVT.

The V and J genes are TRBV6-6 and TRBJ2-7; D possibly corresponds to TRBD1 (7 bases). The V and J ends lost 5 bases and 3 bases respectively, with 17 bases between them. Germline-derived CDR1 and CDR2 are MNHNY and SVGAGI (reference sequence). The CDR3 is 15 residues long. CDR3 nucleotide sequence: TGTGCCAGCAGTCCATTCAGGGGGGCCCTCTACGAGCAGTACTTC. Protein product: CASSPFRGALYEQYF.

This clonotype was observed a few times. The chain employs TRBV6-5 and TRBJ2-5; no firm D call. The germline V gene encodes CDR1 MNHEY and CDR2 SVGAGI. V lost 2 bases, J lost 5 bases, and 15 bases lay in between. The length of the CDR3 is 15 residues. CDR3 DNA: TGTGCCAGCAGTTACCTCCAGGCCGGCCTGGAGACCCAGTACTTC. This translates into CASSYLQAGLETQYF.

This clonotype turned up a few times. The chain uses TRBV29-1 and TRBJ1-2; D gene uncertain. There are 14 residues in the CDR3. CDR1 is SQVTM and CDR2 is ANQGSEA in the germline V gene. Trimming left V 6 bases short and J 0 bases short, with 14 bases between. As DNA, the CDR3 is TGCAGCGTGATTGGCGGGGTTACTAACTATGGCTACACCTTC. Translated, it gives CSVIGGVTNYGYTF.

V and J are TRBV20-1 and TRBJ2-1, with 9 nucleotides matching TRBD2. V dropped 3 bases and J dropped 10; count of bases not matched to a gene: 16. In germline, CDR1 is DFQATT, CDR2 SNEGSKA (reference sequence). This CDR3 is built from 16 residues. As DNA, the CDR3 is TGCAGTGCTAGGGGGCTAGCGGGATTTCCTACAGGAGAGCAGTTCTTC. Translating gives CSARGLAGFPTGEQFF.

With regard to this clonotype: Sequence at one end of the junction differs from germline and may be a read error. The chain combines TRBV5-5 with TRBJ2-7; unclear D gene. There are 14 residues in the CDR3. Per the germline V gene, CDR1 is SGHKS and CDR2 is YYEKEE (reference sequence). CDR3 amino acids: CASSLAIGRYGQYF. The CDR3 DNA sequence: TGTGCCAGCAGCTTGGCGATCGGCCGATACGGGCAGTACTTC.